Here is one TCR beta chain with its context. Its antigen remains unidentified. Unstimulated regulatory T cells (CD4+CD25+CD127-), CD4+CD25- non-regulatory cells, CD4 and CD8 cells were FACS-sorted from thawed PBMCs. The source of the sample is a study of Tregs in tolerant kidney transplant recipients. Study results and caveats: This study did not directly address biological reproducibility. Some patients' samples used different primers over time, so nucleotide sequences weren't comparable. Activated donor B cell expansion appeared to reveal the most relevant donor-specific TCRbeta repertoire.

This CDR3 is 13 amino acids long. Trimming took off 6 bases at V and 6 bases at J, with 12 bases between the two ends. The V gene's germline CDR1 is SNHLY and CDR2 FYNNEI. TCRdb keeps only in-frame clones here, not all; method: immunoSEQ multiplex PCR. The sample yields 55,000 to 80,000 clones, less than 98% seen once. The source of this sequence is a human donor who received a combined kidney and bone marrow transplant. Sequenced here: Tregs from blood, sampled before the transplant. The chain recombines TRBV2 with TRBJ1-5; D not resolved. The CDR3 nucleotides read TGTGCCAGCAGGAGGGAAGCGGGTCAGCCCCAGCATTTT. Protein product: CASRREAGQPQHF.